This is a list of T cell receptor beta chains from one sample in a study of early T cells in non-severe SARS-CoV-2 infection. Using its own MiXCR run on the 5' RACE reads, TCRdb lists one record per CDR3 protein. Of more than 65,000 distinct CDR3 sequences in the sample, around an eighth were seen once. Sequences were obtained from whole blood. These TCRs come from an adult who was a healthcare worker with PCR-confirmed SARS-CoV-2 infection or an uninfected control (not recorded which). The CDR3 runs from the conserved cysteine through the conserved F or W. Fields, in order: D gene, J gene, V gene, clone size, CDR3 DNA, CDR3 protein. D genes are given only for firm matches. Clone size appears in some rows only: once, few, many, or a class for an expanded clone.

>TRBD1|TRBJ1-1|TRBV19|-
TGTGCCAGTAGAGAGACAGGGTCCACTGAAGCTTTCTTT
CASRETGSTEAFF
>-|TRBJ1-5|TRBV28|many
TGTGCCATCCGGGGCAGGGTGTCCAATCAGCCCCAGCATTTT
CAIRGRVSNQPQHF
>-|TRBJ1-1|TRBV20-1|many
TGCAGTGCTGGGATGGGGGGCCCGGGTGCTTTCTTT
CSAGMGGPGAFF
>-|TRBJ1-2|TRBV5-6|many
TGTGCCAGCAGCTTGGGCCAGGGGAAAGAGTATGGCTACACCTTC
CASSLGQGKEYGYTF
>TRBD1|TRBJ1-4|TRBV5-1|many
TGCGCCAGCAGCACCGGACAGGTGAATGAAAAACTGTTTTTT
CASSTGQVNEKLFF
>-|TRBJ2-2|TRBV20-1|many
TGCAGTGCTAGGGAGGGGGCCACCGGGGAGCTGTTTTTT
CSAREGATGELFF
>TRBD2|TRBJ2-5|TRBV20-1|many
TGCAGTGCAGTATATAGCGGGGGGGCAAAAGAGACCCAGTACTTC
CSAVYSGGAKETQYF
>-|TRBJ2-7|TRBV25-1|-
TGTGCCAGTACGACAATGAACGAGCAGTACTTC
CASTTMNEQYF
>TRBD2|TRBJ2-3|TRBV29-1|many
TGCAGCGTAGTCGGGGGGGCCGGAACAGATACGCAGTATTTT
CSVVGGAGTDTQYF
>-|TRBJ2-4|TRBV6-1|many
TGTGCCAGCAGTGAGGTAGACGCAGGGGCCCGGGACATTCAGTACTTC
CASSEVDAGARDIQYF
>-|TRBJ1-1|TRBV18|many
TGTGCCAGCTCCCCTTCCGACAGGGAAGCTTTCTTT
CASSPSDREAFF
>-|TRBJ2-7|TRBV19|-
TGTGCCAGTCTTGGCCTCCGGGACGAGCAGTACTTC
CASLGLRDEQYF
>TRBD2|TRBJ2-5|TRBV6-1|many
TGTGCCAGCAGCTTAGGACTAGCGGGAACGGAGACCCAGTACTTC
CASSLGLAGTETQYF
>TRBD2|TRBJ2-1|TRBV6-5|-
TGTGCCAGCAACCCGGGGGAGGGCAATGAGCAGTTCTTC
CASNPGEGNEQFF
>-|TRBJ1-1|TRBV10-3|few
TGTGCCATGAGTGGGGCAGGCGATAACACTGAAGCTTTCTTT
CAMSGAGDNTEAFF
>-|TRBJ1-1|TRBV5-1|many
TGCGCCAGCAGCTTGGACCCGTTCACTGAAGCTTTCTTT
CASSLDPFTEAFF
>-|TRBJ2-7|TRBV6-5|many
TGTGCCAGCAGTTACAGCTCTTTCACCTACGAGCAGTACTTC
CASSYSSFTYEQYF
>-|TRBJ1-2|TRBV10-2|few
TGCGCCAGCAGTGAGTCGCCAGGATGGGGTGGCTACACCTTC
CASSESPGWGGYTF
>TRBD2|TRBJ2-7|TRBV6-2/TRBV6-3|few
TGTGCCGGCGCCAGCGGGACGAGCTCCTACGAGCAGTACTTC
CAGASGTSSYEQYF
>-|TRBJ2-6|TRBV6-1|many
TGTGCCATCACAAGGGTAGCCGGGGCCAACGTCCTGACTTTC
CAITRVAGANVLTF
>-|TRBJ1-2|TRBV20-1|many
TGCAGTGCGTTCGTTTTAATCTATGGCTACACCTTC
CSAFVLIYGYTF
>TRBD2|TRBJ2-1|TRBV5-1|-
TGCGCCAGCAGTGCAAGCTCTAGCGGGGGGGTCCCCTACAATGAGCAGTTCTTC
CASSASSSGGVPYNEQFF
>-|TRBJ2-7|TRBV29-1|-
TGCAGCGCGGAAAGTTCACTAGCCTACGAGCAGTACTTC
CSAESSLAYEQYF
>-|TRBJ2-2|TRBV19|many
TGTGCCAGTAGTATTAAGTCCCTCACCGGGGAGCTGTTTTTT
CASSIKSLTGELFF
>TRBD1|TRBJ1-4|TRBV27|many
TGTGCCAGCAGTTCTGACCCCACAGGGGGGGTTAATGAAAAACTGTTTTTT
CASSSDPTGGVNEKLFF
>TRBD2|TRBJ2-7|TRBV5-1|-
TGCGCCAGCAGTTTCTCCATAGCGGGGGACTTCTACGAGCAGTACTTC
CASSFSIAGDFYEQYF
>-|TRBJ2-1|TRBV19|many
TGTGCCAGTACCGCCGGGACTCCCTACAATGAGCAGTTCTTC
CASTAGTPYNEQFF
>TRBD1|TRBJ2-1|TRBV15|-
TGTGCCACCAGCAGGGGATCAGGGGGCGCAGCCTACAATGAGCAGTTCTTC
CATSRGSGGAAYNEQFF
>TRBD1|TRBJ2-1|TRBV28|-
TGTGCCAGCAGCTTGCCGGGACAGGTCTATGAGCAGTTCTTC
CASSLPGQVYEQFF
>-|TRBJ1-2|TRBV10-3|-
TGTGCCATAACGTCGACAGACGCAAACTATGGCTACACCTTC
CAITSTDANYGYTF
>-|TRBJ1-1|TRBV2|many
TGTGCCAGCGGTGAGCGGGGAATGAACACTGAAGCTTTCTTT
CASGERGMNTEAFF
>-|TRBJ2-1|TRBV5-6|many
TGTGCCAGCAGCTTGGAGGGGCTGGGGTACTACAATGAGCAGTTCTTC
CASSLEGLGYYNEQFF
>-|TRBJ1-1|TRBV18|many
TGTGCCAGCTCACCACAGCAGGGAGGCACTGAAGCTTTCTTT
CASSPQQGGTEAFF
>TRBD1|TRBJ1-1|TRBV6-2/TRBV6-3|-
TGTGCCAGCAGTTACATGACAGGGAGGTTCGCTGAAGCTTTCTTT
CASSYMTGRFAEAFF
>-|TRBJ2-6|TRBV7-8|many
TGTGCCAGCAGCCCCAAGTTGCTTTCTGGGGCCAACGTCCTGACTTTC
CASSPKLLSGANVLTF
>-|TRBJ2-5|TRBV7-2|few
TGTGCCAGCACCAACAGAGAGACCCAGTACTTC
CASTNRETQYF
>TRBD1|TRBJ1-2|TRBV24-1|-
TGTGCCACCAGTGACCAGACAGGGGGCTATGGCTACACCTTC
CATSDQTGGYGYTF
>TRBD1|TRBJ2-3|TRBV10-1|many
TGCGCCAGCAGTGAAAGGGGGCCTGGGACAGATACGCAGTATTTT
CASSERGPGTDTQYF
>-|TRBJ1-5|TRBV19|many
TGTGCCAGTAACCGCGGATATAGCAATCAGCCCCAGCATTTT
CASNRGYSNQPQHF
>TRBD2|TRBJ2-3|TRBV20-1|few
TGCAGTGCTAGAGGTCCCCCCGCGGGGGGGGCCACAGATACGCAGTATTTT
CSARGPPAGGATDTQYF
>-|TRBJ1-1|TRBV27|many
TGTGCCAGCAGTTTAGAGGTTGGGGGGCCGGAAGCTTTCTTT
CASSLEVGGPEAFF
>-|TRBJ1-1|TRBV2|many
TGTGCCAGCATCAGAGGGAGAGAAGCTTTCTTT
CASIRGREAFF
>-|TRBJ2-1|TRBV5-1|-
TGCGCCAGCAGCCATTCGGGGGACGGGAGTAATGAGCAGTTCTTC
CASSHSGDGSNEQFF
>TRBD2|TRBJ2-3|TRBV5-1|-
TGCGCCAGCAGCCGTCTTAGCGGGGGTTCAGATACGCAGTATTTT
CASSRLSGGSDTQYF
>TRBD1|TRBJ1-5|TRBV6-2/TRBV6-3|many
TGTGCCAGCAGTTTCGACAGGGTTGATCAGCCCCAGCATTTT
CASSFDRVDQPQHF
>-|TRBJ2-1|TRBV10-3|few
TGTGCCATCAGTGTTGGTTTCAGTGAGCAGTTCTTC
CAISVGFSEQFF
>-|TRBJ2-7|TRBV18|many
TGTGCCAGCTCCGTGGGGGCAGTAACCTACGAGCAGTACTTC
CASSVGAVTYEQYF
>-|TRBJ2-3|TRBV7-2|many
TGTGCCAGCTGCTGGCAGGGAGGTATTGATACGCAGTATTTT
CASCWQGGIDTQYF
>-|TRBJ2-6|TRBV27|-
TGTGCCAGCAGTTTGCATACTGGGGCCAACGTCCTGACTTTC
CASSLHTGANVLTF
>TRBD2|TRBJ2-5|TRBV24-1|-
TGTGCCACCAGTGATCCCGGGACTAGCCAAGAGACCCAGTACTTC
CATSDPGTSQETQYF
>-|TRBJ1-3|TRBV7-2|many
TGTGCCAGCAGCTTAGTTGGGACCCTCGGAAACACCATATATTTT
CASSLVGTLGNTIYF
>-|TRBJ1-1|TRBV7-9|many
TGTGCCAGCAGCTCTCCTCGTACGTTAGCAGCTTTCTTT
CASSSPRTLAAFF
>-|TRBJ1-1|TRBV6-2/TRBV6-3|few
TGTGCCAGCAGTTACGGGGGTCTGAACACTGAAGCTTTCTTT
CASSYGGLNTEAFF
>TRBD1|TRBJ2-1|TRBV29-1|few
TGCAGCGCCCCCGACAGGGATGAGCAGTTCTTC
CSAPDRDEQFF
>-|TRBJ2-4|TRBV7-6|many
TGTGCCAGCAGCCTCAGGATTGGACCGGACATTCAGTACTTC
CASSLRIGPDIQYF